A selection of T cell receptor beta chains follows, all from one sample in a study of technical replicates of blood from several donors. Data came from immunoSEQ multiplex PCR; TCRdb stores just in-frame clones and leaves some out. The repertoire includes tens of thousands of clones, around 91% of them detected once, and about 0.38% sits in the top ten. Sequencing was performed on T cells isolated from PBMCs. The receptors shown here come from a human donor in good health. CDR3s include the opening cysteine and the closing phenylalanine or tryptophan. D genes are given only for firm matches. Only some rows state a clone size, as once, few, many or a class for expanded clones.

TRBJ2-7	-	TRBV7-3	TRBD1	TGTGCCAGCAGCCCTACGGTAGGGACAGGGGTTCTCGAGCAGTACTTC	CASSPTVGTGVLEQYF
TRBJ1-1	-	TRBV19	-	TGTGCCAGTAGTCCCGGGGGAGTGAACACTGAAGCTTTCTTT	CASSPGGVNTEAFF
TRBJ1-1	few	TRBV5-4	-	TGTGCCAGCAGCTCCTACTGGAACACTGAAGCTTTCTTT	CASSSYWNTEAFF
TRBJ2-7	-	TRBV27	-	TGTGCCAGCAGTCCCACAGCTTTAACCTACGAGCAGTACTTC	CASSPTALTYEQYF
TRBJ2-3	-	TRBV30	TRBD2	TGTGCCTGGAGTGGACTAGCGTGGGTGGGGCAGTATTTT	CAWSGLAWVGQYF
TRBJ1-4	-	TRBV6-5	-	TGTGCCAGCAGTTACACTGCGGGGGGCGCGAATCAAAAACTGTTTTTT	CASSYTAGGANQKLFF
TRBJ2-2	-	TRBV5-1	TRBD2	TGCGCCAGCAGCTCGGGACTAGCGGGGAACACCGGGGAGCTGTTTTTT	CASSSGLAGNTGELFF
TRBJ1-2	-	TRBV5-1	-	TGCGCCGTAAGCCTCGGCTACACCTTC	CAVSLGYTF
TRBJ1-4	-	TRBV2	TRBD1	TGTGCCAGCACCTATACAGGGGGCCGTGAAAAACTGTTTTTT	CASTYTGGREKLFF
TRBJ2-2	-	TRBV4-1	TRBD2	TGCGCCAGCAGGCACGGACTAGCGGGAGTGGTCGGGGAGCTGTTTTTT	CASRHGLAGVVGELFF
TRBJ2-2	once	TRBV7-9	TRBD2	TGTGCCAGCAGCTCCCGACTAGCGGGAGCCACCGGGGAGCTGTTTTTT	CASSSRLAGATGELFF
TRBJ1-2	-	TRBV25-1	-	TGTGCCAGCAGTGAGCAGGGCAAGAATGGCTACACCTTC	CASSEQGKNGYTF
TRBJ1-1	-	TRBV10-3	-	TGTGCCATCAGTGAACGCCCCAGGTCCACTGAAGCTTTCTTT	CAISERPRSTEAFF
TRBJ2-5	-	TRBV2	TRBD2	TGTGCCAGCAGTGAAGCGCGGGAGGGCCTCTGGGAGACCCAGTACTTC	CASSEAREGLWETQYF
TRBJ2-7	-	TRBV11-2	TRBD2	TGTGCCAGCAGCTTAGTACGAGGGAGGGGATCCTACGAGCAGTACTTC	CASSLVRGRGSYEQYF
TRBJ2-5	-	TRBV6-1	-	TGTGCCAGCAGTGGGCAAATTAACAGGTACCAAGAGACCCAGTACTTC	CASSGQINRYQETQYF
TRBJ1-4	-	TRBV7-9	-	TGTGCCAGCAGTTTGACTCCGACCAACGAAAAACTGTTTTTT	CASSLTPTNEKLFF
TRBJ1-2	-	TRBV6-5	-	TGTGCCAGCAGTTGGACAGAGAACTATGGCTACACCTTC	CASSWTENYGYTF
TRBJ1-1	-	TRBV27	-	TGTGCCAGCAGTTTATCACAGGGTAACACTGAAGCTTTCTTT	CASSLSQGNTEAFF
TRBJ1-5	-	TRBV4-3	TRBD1	TGCGCCAGCAGCCAAGGGACAGGGACTGGTCAGCCCCAGCATTTT	CASSQGTGTGQPQHF
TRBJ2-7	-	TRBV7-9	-	TGTGCCAGCAGCTTAGGTCTGAGGGCCTCCTACGAGCAGTACTTC	CASSLGLRASYEQYF
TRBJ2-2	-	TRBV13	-	TGTGCCAGCACCTATGACAGGTTAACCGGGGAGCTGTTTTTT	CASTYDRLTGELFF
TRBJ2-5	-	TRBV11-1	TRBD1	TGTGCCAGCAGCTCGGGACAGCCTCATCGGGCCCAGTACTTC	CASSSGQPHRAQYF
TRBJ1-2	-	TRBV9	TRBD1	TGTGCCAGCAGCGCGGGGACAGGGGAGGGTGGCTACACCTTC	CASSAGTGEGGYTF
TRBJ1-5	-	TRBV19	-	TGTGCCGTTGAAAGGGGCCATAATCAGCCCCAGCATTTT	CAVERGHNQPQHF
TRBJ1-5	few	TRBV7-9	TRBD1	TGTGCCAGCAGCCTCGGGACAGGGTTTAATCAGCCCCAGCATTTT	CASSLGTGFNQPQHF
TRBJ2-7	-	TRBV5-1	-	TGCGCCAGCAGCTTCTTTACAGCAGTTCAGGGGCAGTACTTC	CASSFFTAVQGQYF
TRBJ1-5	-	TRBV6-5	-	TGTGCCAGCAGTTATGGGGCTAGCAATCAGCCCCAGCATTTT	CASSYGASNQPQHF
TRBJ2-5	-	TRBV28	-	TGTGCCAGCAGTTTAAATGCGGGGGAGACCCAGTACTTC	CASSLNAGETQYF
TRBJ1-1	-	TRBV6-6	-	TGTGCCAGCAGCCCCGCGGGCACTGAAGCTTTCTTT	CASSPAGTEAFF
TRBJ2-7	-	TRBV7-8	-	TGTGCCAGCAGCTTAATGGAGAGGAGGTCCTACGAGCAGTACTTC	CASSLMERRSYEQYF
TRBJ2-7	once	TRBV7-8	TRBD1	TGTGCCAGCAGCTTAACAGGGGCCTCCTACGAGCAGTACTTC	CASSLTGASYEQYF
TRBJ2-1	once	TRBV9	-	TGTGCCAGCAGCGTAGGGAATAGCGGCTACAATGAGCAGTTCTTC	CASSVGNSGYNEQFF
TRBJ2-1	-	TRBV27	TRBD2	TGTGCCAGCAAAATAGATCTAGCGGAATACAATGAGCAGTTCTTC	CASKIDLAEYNEQFF
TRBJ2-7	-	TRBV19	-	TGTGCCAGTAGTATAGACCTAGACAGGAATCGGTACGAGCAGTACTTC	CASSIDLDRNRYEQYF
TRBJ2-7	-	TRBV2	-	TGTGCCAGCAGTGATCAACAGGTTGGCGACGAGCAGTACTTC	CASSDQQVGDEQYF
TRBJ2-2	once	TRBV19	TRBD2	TGTGCCAGTAGTTCCCCTAGCGGGGGGAACACCGGGGAGCTGTTTTTT	CASSSPSGGNTGELFF
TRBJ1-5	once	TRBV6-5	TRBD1	TGTGCCAGCAGCCCGGCGGACAGGGACAGTCAGCCCCAGCATTTT	CASSPADRDSQPQHF
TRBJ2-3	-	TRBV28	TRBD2	TGTGCCAGCAGTTTAAGGCAGGGAGGGTTTTCAGATACGCAGTATTTT	CASSLRQGGFSDTQYF
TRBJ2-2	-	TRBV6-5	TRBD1	TGTGCCAGCAGTTACCCGGGACAGGCTACCGGGGAGCTGTTTTTT	CASSYPGQATGELFF
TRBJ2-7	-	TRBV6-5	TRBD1	TGTGCCAGCAGTGCGGGGACAGGGATCTACGAGCAGTACTTC	CASSAGTGIYEQYF
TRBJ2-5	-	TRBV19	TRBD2	TGTGCCAGTAGTCCTCCGGGACTAGCCGAGACCCAGTACTTC	CASSPPGLAETQYF
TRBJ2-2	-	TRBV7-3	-	TGTGCCAGCAGCTTTACAGGGCCCGGGGAGCTGTTTTTT	CASSFTGPGELFF
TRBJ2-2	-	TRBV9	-	TGTGCCAGCAGCCCTTCCGCAGGGGCTTGGACCGGGGAGCTGTTTTTT	CASSPSAGAWTGELFF
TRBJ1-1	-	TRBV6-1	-	TGCCGGACTCTGGGGTTTAACACTGAAGCTTTCTTT	CRTLGFNTEAFF
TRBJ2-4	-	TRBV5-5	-	TGTGCCAGCAGCTTGGTTCTCAGCGGACTAGCCAAAAACATTCAGTACTTC	CASSLVLSGLAKNIQYF
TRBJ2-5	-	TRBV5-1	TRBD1	TGCGCCAGCAGCTCGGGACAGTCAAGGCAAGAGACCCAGTACTTC	CASSSGQSRQETQYF
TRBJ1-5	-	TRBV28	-	TGTGCCAGCAGTCCAGGGAATCAGCCCCAGCATTTT	CASSPGNQPQHF
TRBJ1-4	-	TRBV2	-	TGTGCCAGCAGTGAAATAATTAGTAATGAAAAACTGTTTTTT	CASSEIISNEKLFF